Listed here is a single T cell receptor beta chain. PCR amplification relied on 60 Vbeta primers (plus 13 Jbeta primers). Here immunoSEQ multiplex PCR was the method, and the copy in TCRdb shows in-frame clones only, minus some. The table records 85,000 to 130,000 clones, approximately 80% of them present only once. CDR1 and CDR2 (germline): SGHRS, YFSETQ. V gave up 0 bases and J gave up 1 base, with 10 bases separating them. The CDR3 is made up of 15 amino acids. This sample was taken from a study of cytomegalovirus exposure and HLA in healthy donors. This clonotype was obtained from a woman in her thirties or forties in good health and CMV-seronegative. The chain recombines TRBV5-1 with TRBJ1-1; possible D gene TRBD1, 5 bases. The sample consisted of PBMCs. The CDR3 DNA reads TGCGCCAGCAGCTTGGACCAGACAGCGAACACTGAAGCTTTCTTT. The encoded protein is CASSLDQTANTEAFF.